These 18 T cell receptor beta chains share one sample of origin, sequenced in a study of shared clonotypes between healthy human individuals. Method: immunoSEQ multiplex PCR; TCRdb's copy keeps in-frame clones and lacks some. The top ten hold 10% of the sample, which has approximately 320,000 clones, about 74% seen once. The sample taken for sequencing was memory CD4+ T cells sorted from blood. Subset described: CD45RA-negative fraction. The receptors were sampled from a man aged 25 to 40 in good health.

The chain uses TRBV27 and TRBJ2-5, with D uncertain. Per germline, CDR1 MNHEY and CDR2 SMNVEV (reference sequence). V lost 3 bases and J lost 5, with 10 bases in between. This CDR3 has 13 residues. The CDR3 protein is CASSFRFKETQYF. CDR3 bases: TGTGCCAGCAGTTTTAGGTTTAAGGAGACCCAGTACTTC.

V is TRBV5-4 and J is TRBJ2-1, with D possibly being TRBD2 (7 bases). Per the germline V gene, CDR1 is SGHNT and CDR2 is YYREEE (reference sequence). The CDR3 spans 16 residues. The ends were cut back, 3 bases at V and 5 bases at J, with 18 bases in the middle. The CDR3 DNA reads as TGTGCCAGCAGCTCGGGGGCGGGGGCGCTTAACAATGAGCAGTTCTTC. This encodes CASSSGAGALNNEQFF. Full variable domain (remainder filled in from reference TRBV5-4 and TRBJ2-1): ETGVTQSPTHLIKTRGQQVTLRCSSQSGHNTVSWYQQALGQGPQFIFQYYREEENGRGNFPPRFSGLQFPNYSSELNVNALELDDSALYLCASSSGAGALNNEQFFGPGTRLTVL.

The chain employs TRBV7-9 and TRBJ2-7, with TRBD1 matching over 9 bases. The CDR3 is made up of 15 amino acids. CDR1 is SEHNR, CDR2 FQNEAQ, per germline (reference sequence). The junction had 7 bases not matched to a gene; V was cut back by 5 bases and J by 2 bases. The CDR3 here is CASSALTGGPYEQYF. The DNA for the CDR3 is TGTGCCAGCAGCGCGTTAACAGGGGGCCCCTACGAGCAGTACTTC.

This chain links TRBV7-9 with TRBJ2-1, with a possible D match to TRBD2 (6 bases). V was pared by 5 bases and J by 6 bases, with 14 bases between. Per germline, CDR1 SEHNR and CDR2 FQNEAQ (reference sequence). CDR3 length: 14 amino acids. The CDR3 bases are TGTGCCAGCAGCCCCACGGGACTGAGCAATGAGCAGTTCTTC. Amino acids: CASSPTGLSNEQFF.

This rearrangement joins TRBV14 to TRBJ1-2, with D perhaps TRBD1 (5 bases). Trimming shortened V by 2 bases and J by 7 bases, and 11 bases separated the two germline ends. The germline V gene encodes CDR1 SGHDN and CDR2 FVKESK. The CDR3 has 13 amino acids. The CDR3 here is CASSQYQGSGYTF. In DNA form, the CDR3 reads TGTGCCAGCAGCCAATACCAGGGAAGTGGCTACACCTTC.

The CDR3: CASSPQGSEEKLFF. The CDR3 DNA sequence: TGTGCCAGCAGCCCGCAGGGAAGTGAGGAAAAACTGTTTTTT. The V and J genes are TRBV7-2 and TRBJ1-4, with a tentative D call TRBD1 (5 bases). V lost 5 bases and J 8 bases, leaving 15 bases between the germline ends. This CDR3 is built from 14 residues. Germline CDR1 and CDR2: SGHTA and FQGNSA.

The chain recombines TRBV5-1 with TRBJ2-7; D gene uncertain. Trimming stripped 4 bases from V and 3 bases from J, with 11 bases between. The germline V gene encodes CDR1 SGHRS and CDR2 YFSETQ. There are 13 residues in the CDR3. CDR3 protein: CASSEGKGYEQYF. Here the CDR3 DNA reads TGCGCCAGCAGCGAAGGGAAGGGCTACGAGCAGTACTTC.

The J gene is TRBJ2-1, the V gene TRBV18; D possibly corresponds to TRBD1 (5 bases). Germline V gene sequence: CDR1 KGHSH, CDR2 LQKENI. There are 12 residues in the CDR3. Trimming shortened V by 3 bases and J by 13 bases, and 13 bases separated the two germline ends. CDR3 sequence reads: CASSPTDRRQFF. CDR3 nucleotide sequence: TGTGCCAGCTCACCCACCGACAGACGTCAGTTCTTC.

The chain employs TRBV7-8 and TRBJ2-5, with 9 positions matching TRBD1. Per the germline V gene, CDR1 is SGHVS and CDR2 is FQNEAQ. The CDR3 runs to 17 residues. The junction had 12 bases not matched to a gene; V was cut back by 4 bases and J by 3 bases. CDR3 nucleotide sequence: TGTGCCAGCAGCTGGGCGTTACCGGGACAGGGTAAAGAGACCCAGTACTTC. Residues: CASSWALPGQGKETQYF.

The chain joins TRBV5-5 to TRBJ1-1; TRBD1 matches at 8 bases. The CDR3 runs 14 residues. The V segment lost 4 bases and the J segment 0 bases; nucleotides outside the gene matches: 2. CDR1 is SGHKS and CDR2 is YYEKEE in the germline V gene (reference sequence). For the CDR3, the DNA is TGTGCCAGCAGCCCGGGACAGGTGAACACTGAAGCTTTCTTT. Residues: CASSPGQVNTEAFF. Full variable domain (rest looked up from reference TRBV5-5 and TRBJ1-1): DAGVTQSPTHLIKTRGQQVTLRCSPISGHKSVSWYQQVLGQGPQFIFQYYEKEERGRGNFPDRFSARQFPNYSSELNVNALLLGDSALYLCASSPGQVNTEAFFGQGTRLTVV.

The J gene is TRBJ2-2, the V gene TRBV5-6; 9 bases are shared with TRBD1. With 0 bases clipped from V and 6 bases from J, the junction kept 12 bases outside the gene matches. The germline V gene has CDR1 SGHDT and CDR2 YYEEEE. The CDR3 is 18 amino acids. The CDR3 nucleotides are TGTGCCAGCAGCTTGGGAGGGACAGGGCTAAAAGGGGCCGGGGAGCTGTTTTTT. Amino acid sequence: CASSLGGTGLKGAGELFF.

Remarks on this clone: This may stem from a read error, because a much larger clone lies one nucleotide away. The chain carries TRBV29-1 and TRBJ2-3; the match to TRBD2 covers 10 bases. V shed 4 bases and J 3 bases; nucleotides not matched to a gene: 10. This CDR3 is built from 16 residues. Germline V CDR1 and CDR2: SQVTM, ANQGSEA. The CDR3 DNA reads TGCAGCGTTGTACCTGCTAGCGGGAGAATAACAGATACGCAGTATTTT. Translated, it gives CSVVPASGRITDTQYF.

A few counts support this clone. The chain links TRBV7-2 to TRBJ2-2, with TRBD1 identical over 8 bases. This CDR3 comprises 16 residues. Trimming took 5 bases from V and 1 from J; bases not matched to a gene: 6. The germline V gene has CDR1 SGHTA and CDR2 FQGNSA. CDR3 amino acids: CASSPHRGWNTGELFF. CDR3 coding DNA: TGTGCCAGCAGCCCACACAGGGGGTGGAACACCGGGGAGCTGTTTTTT.

The V and J genes are TRBV18 and TRBJ2-4, with 10 bases that match TRBD1. This CDR3 spans 16 amino acids. Losses at the gene ends were 5 bases for V and 7 bases for J; bases not matched to a gene: 11. From germline, CDR1 is KGHSH and CDR2 LQKENI. The CDR3, as DNA: TGTGCCAGCTCATCGCTAGGGACAGGGGTGGGGAACATTCAGTACTTC. Protein product: CASSSLGTGVGNIQYF.

The chain has TRBV7-6 and TRBJ2-5; 7 bases are a match to TRBD2. Germline CDR1 is SGHVS and CDR2 is FNYEAQ. The CDR3 is 13 amino acids. Trimming at V came to 0 bases and at J to 5 bases, leaving 0 bases not matched to a gene. The CDR3 protein is CASSLAGGETQYF. In DNA form, the CDR3 reads TGTGCCAGCAGCTTAGCGGGAGGGGAGACCCAGTACTTC.

Remarks on this clone: A much larger clone is a single base away; this may be a read error. Other DNA sequences of this sample code for an identical CDR3. This chain connects TRBV11-2 to TRBJ2-5; D not certain. Germline CDR1 is SGHAT and CDR2 is FQNNGV. CDR3 length: 11 residues. Between the trimmed V and J ends, which lost 2 bases and 5 bases, there was a span of 3 bases. This CDR3 reads CASSLRETQYF. The CDR3 DNA reads as TGTGCCAGCAGCTTAAGGGAGACCCAGTACTTC.

V is TRBV5-4 and J is TRBJ2-2, with 8 bases identical to TRBD2. The CDR3 length is 16 residues. The trim removed 3 bases at V and 2 bases at J, leaving 6 bases unmatched. The germline V gene encodes CDR1 SGHNT and CDR2 YYREEE (reference sequence). Here the CDR3 DNA reads TGTGCCAGCAGCTCTCCCGGGACTAGAAACACCGGGGAGCTGTTTTTT. Its protein product is CASSSPGTRNTGELFF.

The genes are TRBV2 and TRBJ2-1; D is perhaps TRBD1 or TRBD2 (5 bases each). The V and J ends lost 6 bases and 5 bases respectively, with 11 bases between them. CDR3 size: 13 residues. The V gene's germline CDR1 is SNHLY and CDR2 FYNNEI. CDR3 region: CASRDSGHNEQFF. The CDR3 nucleotides are TGTGCCAGCAGGGATTCGGGACACAATGAGCAGTTCTTC. Filled out from reference TRBV2 and TRBJ2-1, the complete variable domain reads EPEVTQTPSHQVTQMGQEVILRCVPISNHLYFYWYRQILGQKVEFLVSFYNNEISEKSEIFDDQFSVERPDGSNFTLKIRSTKLEDSAMYFCASRDSGHNEQFFGPGTRLTVL.